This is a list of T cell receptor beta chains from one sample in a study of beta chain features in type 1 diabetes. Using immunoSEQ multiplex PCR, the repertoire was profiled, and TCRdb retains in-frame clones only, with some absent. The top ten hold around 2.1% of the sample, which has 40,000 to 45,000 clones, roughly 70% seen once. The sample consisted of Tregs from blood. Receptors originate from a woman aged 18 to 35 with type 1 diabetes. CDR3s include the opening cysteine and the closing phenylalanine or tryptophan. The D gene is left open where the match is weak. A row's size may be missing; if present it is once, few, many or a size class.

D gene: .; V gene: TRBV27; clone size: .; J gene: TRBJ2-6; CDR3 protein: CASSLGGGAGANVLTF; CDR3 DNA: TGTGCCAGCAGTTTAGGAGGGGGGGCTGGGGCCAACGTCCTGACTTTC
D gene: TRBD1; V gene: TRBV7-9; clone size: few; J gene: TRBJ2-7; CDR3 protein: CASSLRLGTGIAYEQYF; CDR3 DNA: TGTGCCAGCAGCTTAAGGCTTGGGACAGGGATCGCCTACGAGCAGTACTTC
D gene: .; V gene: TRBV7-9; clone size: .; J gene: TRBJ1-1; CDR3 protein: CASSQGGGEAEAFF; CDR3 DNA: TGTGCCAGCAGCCAAGGGGGGGGAGAGGCTGAAGCTTTCTTT
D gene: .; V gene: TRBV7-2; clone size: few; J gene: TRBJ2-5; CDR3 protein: CASSLTRPPWSETQYF; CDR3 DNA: TGTGCCAGCAGCTTAACCAGGCCCCCGTGGTCGGAGACCCAGTACTTC
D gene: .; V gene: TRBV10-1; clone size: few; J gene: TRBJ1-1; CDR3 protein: CASSDQNTEAFF; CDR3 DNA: TGCGCCAGCAGTGACCAGAACACTGAAGCTTTCTTT
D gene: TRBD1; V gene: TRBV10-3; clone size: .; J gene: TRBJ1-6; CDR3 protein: CAISGGRQGGSPLHF; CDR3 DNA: TGTGCCATCAGTGGAGGGCGTCAGGGGGGTTCACCCCTCCACTTT
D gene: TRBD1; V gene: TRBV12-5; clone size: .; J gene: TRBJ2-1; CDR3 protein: CASGGRLGTGGNEQFF; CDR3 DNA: TGTGCTAGTGGTGGGAGACTCGGGACAGGGGGCAATGAGCAGTTCTTC
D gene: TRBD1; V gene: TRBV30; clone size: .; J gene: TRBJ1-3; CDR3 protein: CAWIDRGLSGNTIYF; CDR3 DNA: TGTGCCTGGATTGACAGGGGCCTTTCTGGAAACACCATATATTTT
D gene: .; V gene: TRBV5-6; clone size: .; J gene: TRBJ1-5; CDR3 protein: CASSVAGSGQQPQHF; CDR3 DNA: TGTGCCAGCAGCGTCGCAGGGTCGGGCCAGCAGCCCCAGCATTTT
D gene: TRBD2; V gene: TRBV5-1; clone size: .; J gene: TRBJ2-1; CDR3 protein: CASSSLPPLAGGNEQFF; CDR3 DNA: TGCGCCAGCAGCTCTCTTCCCCCCTTAGCGGGGGGCAATGAGCAGTTCTTC
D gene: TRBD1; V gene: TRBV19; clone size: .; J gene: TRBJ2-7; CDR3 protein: CASSIEGADNSYEQYF; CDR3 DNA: TGTGCCAGTAGTATTGAGGGGGCGGATAACTCCTACGAGCAGTACTTC
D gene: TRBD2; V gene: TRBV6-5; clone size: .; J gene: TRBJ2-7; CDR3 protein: CASSSLGGGHAEQYF; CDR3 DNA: TGTGCCAGCAGTTCCCTCGGGGGGGGGCATGCCGAGCAGTACTTC
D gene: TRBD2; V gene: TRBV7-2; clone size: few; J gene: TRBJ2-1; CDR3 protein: CASSLMGLAGVNEQFF; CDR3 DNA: TGTGCCAGCAGCTTAATGGGACTAGCGGGAGTCAATGAGCAGTTCTTC
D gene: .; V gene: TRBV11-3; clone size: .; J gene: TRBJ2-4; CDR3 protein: CASNPGIAKNPQYF; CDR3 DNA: TGTGCCAGCAACCCGGGGATAGCCAAAAACCCACAGTACTTC
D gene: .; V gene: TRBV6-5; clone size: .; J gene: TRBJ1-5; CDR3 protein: CASSKGGALSQPQHF; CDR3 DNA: TGTGCCAGCAGTAAGGGGGGGGCTCTTAGTCAGCCCCAGCATTTT
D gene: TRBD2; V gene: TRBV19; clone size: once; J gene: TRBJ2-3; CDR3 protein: CASSVGGGDPDTQYF; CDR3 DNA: TGTGCCAGTAGTGTGGGCGGGGGGGACCCAGATACGCAGTATTTT
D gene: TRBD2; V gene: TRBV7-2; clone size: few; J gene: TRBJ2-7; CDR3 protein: CASSLSTSGNVYEQYF; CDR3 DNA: TGTGCCAGCAGCCTTTCGACTAGCGGGAACGTTTACGAGCAGTACTTC
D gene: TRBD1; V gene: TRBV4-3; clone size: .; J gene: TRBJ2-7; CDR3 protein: CASSRERGRQDEQYF; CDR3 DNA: TGCGCCAGCAGCCGAGAAAGGGGGCGTCAGGACGAGCAGTACTTC
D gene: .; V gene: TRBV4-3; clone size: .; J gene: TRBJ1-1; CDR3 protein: CASSRGRTVHTEAFF; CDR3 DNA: TGCGCCAGCAGCCGCGGAAGAACGGTCCACACTGAAGCTTTCTTT
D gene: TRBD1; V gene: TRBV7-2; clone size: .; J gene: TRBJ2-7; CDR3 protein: CASSKTGWYEQYF; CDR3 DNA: TGTGCCAGCAGCAAGACAGGGTGGTACGAGCAGTACTTC
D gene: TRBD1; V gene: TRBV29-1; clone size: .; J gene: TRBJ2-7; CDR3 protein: CSVGTGGYEQYF; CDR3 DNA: TGCAGCGTTGGAACAGGGGGCTACGAGCAGTACTTC
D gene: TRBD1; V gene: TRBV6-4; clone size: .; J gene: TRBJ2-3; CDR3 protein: CATGQGHTDTQYF; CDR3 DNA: TGTGCCACGGGACAGGGACACACAGATACGCAGTATTTT
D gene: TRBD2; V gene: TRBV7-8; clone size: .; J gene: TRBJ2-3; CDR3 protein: CASSFRDYSDTQYF; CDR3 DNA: TGTGCCAGCAGCTTCCGGGACTATTCAGATACGCAGTATTTT
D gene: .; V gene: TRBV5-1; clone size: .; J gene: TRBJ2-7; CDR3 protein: CASSRDWYEQYF; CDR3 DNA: TGCGCCAGCAGCCGGGACTGGTACGAGCAGTACTTC
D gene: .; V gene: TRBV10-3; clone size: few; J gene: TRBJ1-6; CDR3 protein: CAISEQGSGSPLHF; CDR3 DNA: TGTGCCATCAGTGAACAGGGAAGTGGTTCACCCCTCCACTTT
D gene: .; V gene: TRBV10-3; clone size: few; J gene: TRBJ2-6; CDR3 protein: CAISETYARHSGANVLTF; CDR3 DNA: TGTGCCATCAGTGAGACATATGCCCGACACTCTGGGGCCAACGTCCTGACTTTC
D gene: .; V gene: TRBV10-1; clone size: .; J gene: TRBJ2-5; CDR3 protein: CASSGRAAGTQYF; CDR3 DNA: TGCGCCAGCAGTGGGAGGGCGGCCGGGACCCAGTACTTC
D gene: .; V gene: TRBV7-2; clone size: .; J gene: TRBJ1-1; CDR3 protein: CASGVDRNTEAFF; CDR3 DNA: TGTGCCAGCGGGGTCGACAGGAACACTGAAGCTTTCTTT
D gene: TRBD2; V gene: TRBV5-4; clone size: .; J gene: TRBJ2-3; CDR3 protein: CASSLPTSGRAADTQYF; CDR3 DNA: TGTGCCAGCAGCTTACCGACTAGCGGGAGGGCGGCAGATACGCAGTATTTT
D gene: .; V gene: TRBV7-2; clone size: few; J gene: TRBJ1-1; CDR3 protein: CASSLANLRSEAFF; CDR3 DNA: TGTGCCAGCAGCTTAGCGAATTTGCGATCTGAAGCTTTCTTT
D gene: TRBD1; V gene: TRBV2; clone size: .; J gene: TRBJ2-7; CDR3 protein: CASRLEGGSYEQYF; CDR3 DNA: TGTGCCAGCAGGTTAGAAGGGGGCTCGTACGAGCAGTACTTC
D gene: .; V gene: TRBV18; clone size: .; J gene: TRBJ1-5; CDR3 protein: CASSLGGGDQPQHF; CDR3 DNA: TGTGCCAGCTCACTTGGTGGAGGGGACCAGCCCCAGCATTTT
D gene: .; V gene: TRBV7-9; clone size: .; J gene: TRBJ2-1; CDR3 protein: CASSFSGREQFF; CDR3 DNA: TGTGCCAGCAGCTTTTCCGGGAGAGAGCAGTTCTTC
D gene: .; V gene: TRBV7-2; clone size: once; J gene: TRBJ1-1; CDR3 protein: CASSLAGSGGEAFF; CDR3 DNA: TGTGCCAGCAGCTTAGCAGGGTCTGGCGGGGAAGCTTTCTTT
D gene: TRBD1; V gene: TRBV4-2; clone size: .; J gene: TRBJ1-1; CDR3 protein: CASSQEGTGYTEAFF; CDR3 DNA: TGTGCCAGCAGCCAAGAAGGGACAGGGTACACTGAAGCTTTCTTT
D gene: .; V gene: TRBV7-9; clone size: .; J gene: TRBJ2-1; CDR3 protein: CASSSGRGYYNEQFF; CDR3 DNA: TGTGCCAGCAGCTCCGGTAGGGGCTATTACAATGAGCAGTTCTTC
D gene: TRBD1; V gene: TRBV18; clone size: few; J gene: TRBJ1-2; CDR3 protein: CASSPWTGSNYGYTF; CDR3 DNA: TGTGCCAGCTCACCCTGGACAGGGTCTAACTATGGCTACACCTTC
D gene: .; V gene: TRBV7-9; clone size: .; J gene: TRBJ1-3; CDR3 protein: CASSFHGSGNTIYF; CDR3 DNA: TGTGCCAGCAGCTTCCACGGGTCTGGAAACACCATATATTTT
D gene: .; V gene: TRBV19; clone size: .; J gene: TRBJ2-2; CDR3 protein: CATQGLVNTGELFF; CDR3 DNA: TGTGCCACCCAGGGGCTAGTGAACACCGGGGAGCTGTTTTTT
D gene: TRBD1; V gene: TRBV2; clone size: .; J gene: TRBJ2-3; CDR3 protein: CATTTGFMTDTQYF; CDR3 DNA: TGTGCCACTACGACAGGGTTTATGACAGATACGCAGTATTTT
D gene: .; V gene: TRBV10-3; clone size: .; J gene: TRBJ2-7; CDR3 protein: CAISSGGEQYF; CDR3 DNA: TGTGCCATCAGTTCGGGTGGAGAGCAGTACTTC
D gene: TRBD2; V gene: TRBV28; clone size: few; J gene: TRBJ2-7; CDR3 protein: CASSGGAYYEQYF; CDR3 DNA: TGTGCCAGCAGCGGGGGGGCCTACTACGAGCAGTACTTC
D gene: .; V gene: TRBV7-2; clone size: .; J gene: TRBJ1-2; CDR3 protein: CASSSGTNYGYTF; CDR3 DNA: TGTGCCAGCAGCTCAGGGACTAACTATGGCTACACCTTC
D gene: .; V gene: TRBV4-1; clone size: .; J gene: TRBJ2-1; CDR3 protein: CASSPRRLQSSYNEQFF; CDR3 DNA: TGCGCCAGCAGCCCCCGACGGCTACAGAGCTCCTACAATGAGCAGTTCTTC
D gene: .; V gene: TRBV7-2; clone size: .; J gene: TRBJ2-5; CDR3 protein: CASSLMSGVGWGETQYF; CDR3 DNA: TGTGCCAGCAGCTTAATGTCGGGAGTTGGTTGGGGAGAGACCCAGTACTTC
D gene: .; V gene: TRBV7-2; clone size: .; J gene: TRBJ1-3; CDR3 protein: CASSLTVWSGNTIYF; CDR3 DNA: TGTGCCAGCAGCCTAACCGTCTGGTCTGGAAACACCATATATTTT
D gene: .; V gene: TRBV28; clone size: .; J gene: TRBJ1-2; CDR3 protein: CASSSNYGYTF; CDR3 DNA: TGTGCCAGCAGTTCGAACTATGGCTACACCTTC
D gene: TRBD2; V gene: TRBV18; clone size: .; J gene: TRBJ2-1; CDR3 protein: CASSPLPSGTPNEQFF; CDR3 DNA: TGTGCCAGCTCACCCCTCCCTAGCGGGACCCCCAATGAGCAGTTCTTC
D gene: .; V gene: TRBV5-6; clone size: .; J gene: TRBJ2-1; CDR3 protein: CASHLATSEQFF; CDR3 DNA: TGTGCCAGCCACTTGGCCACCAGTGAGCAGTTCTTC
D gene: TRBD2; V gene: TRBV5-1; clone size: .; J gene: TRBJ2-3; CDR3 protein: CASSFKLAGDTDTQYF; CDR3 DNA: TGCGCCAGCAGCTTTAAACTAGCGGGGGATACGGATACGCAGTATTTT
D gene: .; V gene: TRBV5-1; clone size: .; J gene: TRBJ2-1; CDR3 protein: CASSSFRSEQFF; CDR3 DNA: TGCGCCAGCAGCTCCTTCCGGAGCGAGCAGTTCTTC
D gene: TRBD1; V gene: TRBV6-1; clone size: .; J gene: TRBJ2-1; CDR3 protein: CASRGGQGRSNEQFF; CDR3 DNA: TGTGCCAGCAGAGGGGGACAGGGGAGGTCGAATGAGCAGTTCTTC
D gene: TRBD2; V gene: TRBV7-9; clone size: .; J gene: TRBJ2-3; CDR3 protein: CASSPLAGGTDTQYF; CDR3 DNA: TGTGCCAGCAGCCCGCTAGCGGGGGGCACAGATACGCAGTATTTT
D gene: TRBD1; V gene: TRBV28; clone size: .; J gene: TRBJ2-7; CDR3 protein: CASARTGVSYEQYF; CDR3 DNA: TGTGCCAGCGCTAGGACAGGGGTCTCCTACGAGCAGTACTTC
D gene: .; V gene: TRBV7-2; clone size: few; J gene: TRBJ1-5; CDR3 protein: CASSLTKNQPQHF; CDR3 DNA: TGTGCCAGCAGCTTGACAAAAAATCAGCCCCAGCATTTT
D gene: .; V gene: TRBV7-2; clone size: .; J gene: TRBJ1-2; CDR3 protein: CASTLTWDTTNYGYTF; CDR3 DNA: TGTGCCAGCACCTTAACGTGGGACACCACTAACTATGGCTACACCTTC
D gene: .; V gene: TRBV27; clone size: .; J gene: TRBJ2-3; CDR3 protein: CASTHPGFDTQYF; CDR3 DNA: TGTGCCAGCACCCACCCAGGGTTCGATACGCAGTATTTT